This T cell receptor beta chain is from a study of T cell repertoires in cytomegalovirus infection. On this clonotype: Its antigen is undetermined.

One entry per CDR3 protein, called by TCRdb with MiXCR from the reads. The profile covers about 830,000 distinct CDR3 sequences, with approximately 30% appearing a single time and over 10% taken by the ten largest. Germline assignment: CDR1 MNHNS and CDR2 SASEGT. The CDR3 runs to 14 residues. The germline V and J ends were trimmed by 2 bases and 4 bases, with 12 bases remaining between them. The clonotype was recovered from a human donor in good health (CMV status not recorded). Some clones in this sample may be carry-over from other donors' samples. The chain employs TRBV6-1 and TRBJ2-7; the D gene is possibly TRBD1 (5 bases). The source was cultured CD8+ T cells from PBMCs, collected from culture after CMV antigen stimulation. CDR3 DNA sequence: TGTGCCAGCAGTGAATTAGGGGTTAGGTACGAGCAGTACTTC. Amino acids: CASSELGVRYEQYF.